These T cell receptor beta chains were read from a single sample in a study of early T cells in non-severe SARS-CoV-2 infection. TCRdb re-derived calls from the 5' RACE reads in MiXCR, one entry per CDR3 protein. There are about 64,000 distinct CDR3 sequences in the sample; around 11% occur only once, and roughly 3% lies in the top ten. The sequences come from whole blood, collected at baseline. The receptors were gathered from an adult who was a healthcare worker with PCR-confirmed SARS-CoV-2 infection or an uninfected control (not recorded which). The CDR3 runs from the conserved cysteine through the conserved F or W. D genes are given only for firm matches. The size of a clone is reported for some rows only, either as once, few or many, or as a class for expanded clones.

many TRBJ1-1 - 12 TRBV20-1 CSALRGDTEAFF TGCAGTGCTCTGAGGGGGGACACTGAAGCTTTCTTT
few TRBJ1-4 - 16 TRBV18 CASSIRERATNEKLFF TGTGCCAGCTCAATCCGGGAAAGGGCAACTAATGAAAAACTGTTTTTT
few TRBJ1-2 - 15 TRBV11-2 CASSLIMGPPYGYTF TGTGCCAGCAGCTTAATCATGGGACCCCCCTATGGCTACACCTTC
few TRBJ2-1 TRBD2 16 TRBV5-5 CASSLTSGFTYNEQFF TGTGCCAGCAGCCTGACTAGCGGTTTCACCTACAATGAGCAGTTCTTC
few TRBJ1-2 TRBD1 14 TRBV7-9 CASSAIQGAYGYTF TGTGCCAGCAGCGCGATACAGGGGGCCTATGGCTACACCTTC
few TRBJ2-3 - 14 TRBV2 CASEGGAHTDTQYF TGTGCCAGCGAGGGAGGCGCTCACACAGATACGCAGTATTTT
many TRBJ1-2 - 14 TRBV20-1 CSARKGTDSYGYTF TGCAGTGCTCGAAAAGGGACGGATTCCTATGGCTACACCTTC
many TRBJ2-1 - 16 TRBV4-3 CASSQGPGGTYNEQFF TGCGCCAGCAGCCAAGGTCCCGGGGGAACCTACAATGAGCAGTTCTTC
- TRBJ2-7 TRBD1 15 TRBV5-6 CASSLRFTGGSEQYF TGTGCCAGCAGCTTGAGGTTCACAGGGGGCTCCGAGCAGTACTTC
- TRBJ2-3 - 12 TRBV6-2/TRBV6-3 CASSYHPDTQYF TGTGCCAGCAGTTACCACCCAGATACGCAGTATTTT
- TRBJ1-2 TRBD1 14 TRBV9 CASSAGTENYGYTF TGTGCCAGCAGCGCGGGGACAGAGAACTATGGCTACACCTTC
few TRBJ1-6 - 15 TRBV6-5 CASRLGEQTNSPLHF TGTGCCAGCAGACTTGGGGAACAGACGAATTCACCCCTCCACTTT
many TRBJ2-1 - 15 TRBV7-2 CASSLALGRHYEQFF TGTGCCAGCAGCTTAGCGCTAGGTCGCCACTATGAGCAGTTCTTC
- TRBJ1-1 - 10 TRBV20-1 CSAGRTEAFF TGCAGTGCCGGGAGGACTGAAGCTTTCTTT
- TRBJ2-7 TRBD1 15 TRBV11-2 CASSLLGGTGSEQYF TGTGCCAGCAGCTTATTAGGGGGGACAGGGAGCGAGCAGTACTTC
- TRBJ2-2 TRBD1 13 TRBV15 CATSNRGPGELFF TGTGCCACCAGCAACAGGGGGCCCGGGGAGCTGTTTTTT
- TRBJ2-5 - 15 TRBV5-1 CASSLGDPIRETQYF TGCGCCAGCAGCTTGGGGGACCCCATCAGGGAGACCCAGTACTTC
- TRBJ1-1 - 16 TRBV20-1 CSARGLLEAQNTEAFF TGCAGTGCTAGAGGCCTCTTAGAGGCCCAGAACACTGAAGCTTTCTTT
- TRBJ1-3 - 12 TRBV5-1 CASWGSGNTIYF TGCGCCAGTTGGGGATCTGGAAACACCATATATTTT
many TRBJ2-2 - 10 TRBV12-3/TRBV12-4 CASRSGELFF TGTGCCAGCAGGTCCGGGGAGCTGTTTTTT
- TRBJ2-3 TRBD2 15 TRBV30 CAWDTSGDSTDTQYF TGTGCCTGGGATACGAGCGGGGATAGCACAGATACGCAGTATTTT
- TRBJ2-7 TRBD1 16 TRBV6-1 CASSEALGQGSLEQYF TGTGCCAGCAGTGAAGCGCTGGGACAGGGGTCCTTGGAGCAGTACTTC
many TRBJ2-7 - 14 TRBV6-1 CASRMGSRDGEQYF TGTGCCAGCAGGATGGGTTCGCGGGACGGAGAGCAGTACTTC
few TRBJ2-5 TRBD1 15 TRBV7-6 CASSPTGTAKETQYF TGTGCCAGCAGCCCGACCGGGACAGCAAAAGAGACCCAGTACTTC
few TRBJ1-2 TRBD1 15 TRBV27 CASSLNGQGPYGYTF TGTGCCAGCAGCCTGAATGGACAGGGACCCTATGGCTACACCTTC
few TRBJ2-4 TRBD1 15 TRBV12-3/TRBV12-4 CASSPRDRGWDIQYF TGTGCCAGCAGTCCCCGGGACAGGGGTTGGGACATCCAGTACTTC
many TRBJ2-3 - 12 TRBV7-2 CASSHPENTQYF TGTGCCAGCAGCCATCCGGAAAATACGCAGTATTTT
few TRBJ2-3 - 16 TRBV7-6 CASSNPGRTRTDTQYF TGTGCCAGCAGCAACCCGGGCCGAACACGCACAGATACGCAGTATTTT
few TRBJ2-3 - 18 TRBV12-3/TRBV12-4 CASSIMGAGPYGADTQYF TGTGCCAGCAGTATAATGGGGGCCGGGCCCTATGGGGCAGATACGCAGTATTTT
- TRBJ1-3 - 17 TRBV10-3 CAISPGWLGRSGNAIYF TGTGCCATCAGCCCCGGCTGGCTGGGCCGCTCTGGAAACGCCATATATTTT
few TRBJ1-1 - 13 TRBV7-9 CASCVRPNTEAFF TGTGCCAGCTGCGTCCGACCGAACACTGAAGCTTTCTTT
many TRBJ1-2 - 13 TRBV2 CASKHVQDVDYTF TGTGCCAGCAAACACGTCCAGGATGTCGACTACACCTTC
many TRBJ2-5 - 13 TRBV10-1 CATQRRRQETQYF TGCGCCACCCAACGACGGCGTCAAGAGACCCAGTACTTC
- TRBJ2-1 - 11 TRBV12-3/TRBV12-4 CASSMYNEQFF TGTGCCAGCAGTATGTACAATGAGCAGTTCTTC
- TRBJ2-5 TRBD2 18 TRBV19 CASSPGKRGGLRKETQYF TGTGCCAGTAGTCCCGGGAAGCGGGGGGGCCTTAGGAAAGAGACCCAGTACTTC
- TRBJ1-1 - 16 TRBV6-5 CASSYPLAGGGTEAFF TGTGCCAGCAGTTACCCCCTCGCGGGAGGGGGCACTGAAGCTTTCTTT
many TRBJ1-1 - 15 TRBV30 CAWSVRVGANTEAFF TGTGCCTGGAGTGTAAGGGTCGGGGCGAACACTGAAGCTTTCTTT
- TRBJ1-2 TRBD1 13 TRBV6-2/TRBV6-3 CASSGTDLYGYTF TGTGCCAGCAGTGGGACAGACCTCTATGGCTACACCTTC
- TRBJ1-1 - 13 TRBV11-2 CASSFSGGTEAFF TGTGCCAGCAGCTTTTCCGGGGGCACTGAAGCTTTCTTT